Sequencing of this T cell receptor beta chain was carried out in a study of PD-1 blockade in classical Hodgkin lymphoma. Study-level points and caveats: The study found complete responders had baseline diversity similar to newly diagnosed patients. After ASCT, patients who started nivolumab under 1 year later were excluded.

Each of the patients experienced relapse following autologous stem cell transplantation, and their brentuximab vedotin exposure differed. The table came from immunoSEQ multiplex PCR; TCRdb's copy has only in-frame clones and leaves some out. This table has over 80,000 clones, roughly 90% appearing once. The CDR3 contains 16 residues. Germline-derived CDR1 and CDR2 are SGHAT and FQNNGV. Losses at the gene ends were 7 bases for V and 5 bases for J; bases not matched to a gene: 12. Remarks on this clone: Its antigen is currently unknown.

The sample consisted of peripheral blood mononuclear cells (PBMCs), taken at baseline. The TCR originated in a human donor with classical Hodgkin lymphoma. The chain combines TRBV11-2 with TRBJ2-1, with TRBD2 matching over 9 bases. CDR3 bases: TGTGCCAGCACCCTAGGAGTAGCGGGAGCGGACAATGAGCAGTTCTTC. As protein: CASTLGVAGADNEQFF.